A selection of T cell receptor beta chains follows, all from one sample in a study of CD8+ T cells in alopecia areata. The protocol was immunoSEQ multiplex PCR, while the TCRdb copy is restricted to in-frame clones and leaves out a portion. The profile shows more than 100,000 clones, around 86% of them singletons. The sample was CD8+ T cells sorted from blood, taken at roughly week 30, from a patient treated with tofacitinib. The receptors originated from a human donor with alopecia areata. CDR3s include the opening cysteine and the closing phenylalanine or tryptophan. The D gene is left open where the match is weak. The size field is filled for only some rows; it gives once, few, many or a size class.

DNA	CDR3	V	J	size	D
TGCGCCAGCAGCCAAGCTGGGGCCTACGAGCAGTACTTC	CASSQAGAYEQYF	TRBV4-1	TRBJ2-7	-	-
TGCAGCAGCGGGGGCAATGAGCAGTTCTTC	CSSGGNEQFF	TRBV29-1	TRBJ2-1	-	TRBD2
TGTGCCAGCAGCCCCAAGGAGACAACCTACGAGCAGTACTTC	CASSPKETTYEQYF	TRBV13	TRBJ2-7	-	-
TGTGCCAGCAGCACCCCACTGAGGGGGACGTTGGATACGCAGTATTTT	CASSTPLRGTLDTQYF	TRBV2	TRBJ2-3	once	-
TGCAGCGTTGAGGGCAGCTCCTACGAGCAGTACTTC	CSVEGSSYEQYF	TRBV29-1	TRBJ2-7	-	-
TGTGCCAGCAGCTTAGACGAGGGACTAGCGGCTTCCTACGAGCAGTGCTTC	CASSLDEGLAASYEQCF	TRBV7-9	TRBJ2-7	-	TRBD2
TGTGCCAGCAGCTTAAATCCGAACACAGATACGCAGTATTTT	CASSLNPNTDTQYF	TRBV7-9	TRBJ2-3	few	-
TGTGCCAGCAGCCCCACGAGCTCAGCAGGGGGTGCTTCCTACGAGCAGTACTTC	CASSPTSSAGGASYEQYF	TRBV13	TRBJ2-7	-	TRBD1
TGTGCCAGCAGGGAGGGGACGGCGAGTACCTACGAGCAGTACTTC	CASREGTASTYEQYF	TRBV28	TRBJ2-7	-	-
TGCGCCAGCAGCTTGTCCGCGGGGGGTTACAATGAGCAGTTCTTC	CASSLSAGGYNEQFF	TRBV5-1	TRBJ2-1	few	TRBD2
TGTGCCAGCAGCCTCCAGGGATCGAACACCGGGGAGCTGTTTTTT	CASSLQGSNTGELFF	TRBV5-4	TRBJ2-2	once	-
TGTGCCAGCACCAAAAAGGACAGAGCCTACGAGCAGTACTTC	CASTKKDRAYEQYF	TRBV27	TRBJ2-7	once	-
TGTGCCAGCAGTCAACCGACTAGCGGGAAGGATGAGCAGTTCTTC	CASSQPTSGKDEQFF	TRBV6-5	TRBJ2-1	-	TRBD2
TGTGCCAGCAGCTCAAGCGGACAGGGAGGAAAAGGCACTGAAGCTTTCTTT	CASSSSGQGGKGTEAFF	TRBV9	TRBJ1-1	-	TRBD1
TGTGCCAGCAGTGAGGGCGGGGACTACAATGAGCAGTTCTTC	CASSEGGDYNEQFF	TRBV2	TRBJ2-1	medium-sized	-
TGTGCCAGCAGTTACTCGATTGGGGTCTACGAGCAGTACTTC	CASSYSIGVYEQYF	TRBV6-6	TRBJ2-7	once	-
TGTGCCAGCAGCCAAGCAGTAGACTCCTCCTACGAGCAGTACTTC	CASSQAVDSSYEQYF	TRBV4-2	TRBJ2-7	-	-
TGTGCCTGGAGGGAGGAAGAGCAGTTCTTC	CAWREEEQFF	TRBV30	TRBJ2-1	-	-
TGTGCCAGCAGCCACAAACAGGGGGTCCACGAGCAGTACTTC	CASSHKQGVHEQYF	TRBV7-6	TRBJ2-7	-	TRBD1
TGTGCCAGCAGCCTGGCGGCTAGCGGAACCTACGAGCAGTACTTC	CASSLAASGTYEQYF	TRBV11-2	TRBJ2-7	-	TRBD2
TGTGCCATAGCCCCCGAGCGCACCAACACCGGGGAGCTGTTTTTT	CAIAPERTNTGELFF	TRBV10-3	TRBJ2-2	-	-
TGTGCCAGCAGTTTAGGTTCAGGGGGACAGAACGAGCAGTACTTC	CASSLGSGGQNEQYF	TRBV27	TRBJ2-7	-	TRBD1
TGTGCCAGCAGTTACAACGGAGTGGGGGGCGGGACTGAAGCTTTCTTT	CASSYNGVGGGTEAFF	TRBV6-5	TRBJ1-1	-	-
TGCAGCGCCTCGGGACAGGGCCTCCAAGAGACCCAGTACTTC	CSASGQGLQETQYF	TRBV29-1	TRBJ2-5	-	TRBD1
TGCGCCAGCAGCCAAGAGGGGACAAGTACCTACGAGCAGTACTTC	CASSQEGTSTYEQYF	TRBV4-1	TRBJ2-7	-	-
TGTGCCAGCCTTTTTAGGGGGTCCTACGAGCAGTACTTC	CASLFRGSYEQYF	TRBV5-6	TRBJ2-7	once	-
TGCGCCAGCAGCCAAGGGCAGGGAAACTCCTACGAGCAGTACTTC	CASSQGQGNSYEQYF	TRBV4-1	TRBJ2-7	-	-
TGTGCCTCCGGGACAGATTACAATGAGCAGTTCTTC	CASGTDYNEQFF	TRBV6-1	TRBJ2-1	-	TRBD1
TGTGCCAGTAGTAGGGGCATTACCGGGACATATGGCTACACCTTC	CASSRGITGTYGYTF	TRBV19	TRBJ1-2	-	-
TGTGCCAGCAGCTTAGTAACTAGCGGGAGTTACGAGCAGTACTTC	CASSLVTSGSYEQYF	TRBV7-9	TRBJ2-7	-	TRBD2
TGTGCCAGCACAGTAGAGTTGGAGACCCAGTACTTC	CASTVELETQYF	TRBV2	TRBJ2-5	-	-
TGTGCCAGCAGCCTAGGGGCAGATACGCAGTATTTT	CASSLGADTQYF	TRBV7-6	TRBJ2-3	once	-
TGTGCCAGTAGTATTCCAGGTCCCACCTACGAGCAGTACTTC	CASSIPGPTYEQYF	TRBV19	TRBJ2-7	-	-
TGTGCCAGCAGCTTGGGGACATCTAATCAGCCCCAGCATTTT	CASSLGTSNQPQHF	TRBV5-5	TRBJ1-5	-	-
TGTGCCAGCAGTGAACGGGACAGGGGGTGGACCGGGGAGCTGTTTTTT	CASSERDRGWTGELFF	TRBV6-1	TRBJ2-2	once	TRBD1
TGCGCCAGCAGCCCATTTTGGGGGGGCACTGAAGCTTTCTTT	CASSPFWGGTEAFF	TRBV4-3	TRBJ1-1	-	-
TGTGCCAGCAGCAACCTAACAGGGAGTGTGGTCACTGAAGCTTTCTTT	CASSNLTGSVVTEAFF	TRBV7-9	TRBJ1-1	once	-
TGTGCCAGCAGCTTAAGTCAGGGGACTTCGTACGAGCAGTACTTC	CASSLSQGTSYEQYF	TRBV7-6	TRBJ2-7	-	-
TGTGCCAGCAGCTCCGAACTCAAGCGGGAGACCGGCGGGGCCAACGTCCTGACTTTC	CASSSELKRETGGANVLTF	TRBV9	TRBJ2-6	-	TRBD2
TGTGCCAGCAGCCGGGACCTCTACGAGCAGTACTTC	CASSRDLYEQYF	TRBV14	TRBJ2-7	once	-